This is a list of T cell receptor beta chains from one sample in a study of T cells in Graves' hyperthyroidism and ophthalmopathy. A single record per CDR3 protein comes from TCRdb applying MiXCR to the multiplex PCR reads. Among some 600,000 distinct CDR3 sequences listed, around 14% were seen once. Material: blood. These receptors were taken from a woman in her twenties or thirties with Graves' hyperthyroidism that later progressed to Graves' ophthalmopathy. CDR3s leave out the opening cysteine and the closing phenylalanine or tryptophan. Each record gives: J gene, V gene, clone size, CDR3 protein. Rows may omit the clone size; those that give it use once, few, many or a size class.

>TRBJ2-3|TRBV6-1|few
ASSENSPRTGDTQY
>TRBJ2-2|TRBV4-3|.
ASSRDLVAGTGELF
>TRBJ2-2|TRBV12-3/TRBV12-4|once
ATSDESGGPGTGELF
>TRBJ2-5|TRBV12-5|many
ASGLVVYSGRGYQETQY
>TRBJ2-7|TRBV20-1|many
SARITDYEQY
>TRBJ1-5|TRBV10-3|few
AISDPRFGRDQPQH
>TRBJ2-7|TRBV6-2/TRBV6-3|many
ASSYSSNELPYEQY
>TRBJ1-2|TRBV6-1|many
ASRNRPSLNYGYT
>TRBJ1-3|TRBV19|.
ASSGPGALDGNTIY
>TRBJ1-1|TRBV28|many
ASIPSAGGGTEAF
>TRBJ1-1|TRBV6-2/TRBV6-3|.
ASSRGRGGNTEAF
>TRBJ1-2|TRBV6-1|many
ASRPITYRAWSNYGYT
>TRBJ2-6|TRBV5-1|.
ASRGQTGANVLT
>TRBJ2-1|TRBV29-1|many
SVGVGTGGDEQF
>TRBJ2-2|TRBV28|many
ASKSGIHTGELF
>TRBJ2-3|TRBV13|few
ASSSRQGFSDTQY
>TRBJ1-1|TRBV6-1|.
ASTLSGGAGTEAF
>TRBJ2-5|TRBV5-1|many
ASSLGLAGRETQY
>TRBJ1-6|TRBV7-3|.
ASSSGTDGSPLH
>TRBJ2-7|TRBV12-3/TRBV12-4|many
ASSLALRVVHEQY
>TRBJ1-1|TRBV27|many
ASSMTSGTEAF
>TRBJ2-7|TRBV5-1|.
ASSLTTGHSYEQY
>TRBJ1-5|TRBV30|few
AWSLSTGKPQH
>TRBJ2-5|TRBV7-2|many
ASSLGGGATKETQY
>TRBJ2-2|TRBV20-1|.
SPQTGEPF
>TRBJ2-5|TRBV28|many
ASSFDPKGAGENQETQY
>TRBJ2-1|TRBV15|many
ATSSGTSPSSYNEQF